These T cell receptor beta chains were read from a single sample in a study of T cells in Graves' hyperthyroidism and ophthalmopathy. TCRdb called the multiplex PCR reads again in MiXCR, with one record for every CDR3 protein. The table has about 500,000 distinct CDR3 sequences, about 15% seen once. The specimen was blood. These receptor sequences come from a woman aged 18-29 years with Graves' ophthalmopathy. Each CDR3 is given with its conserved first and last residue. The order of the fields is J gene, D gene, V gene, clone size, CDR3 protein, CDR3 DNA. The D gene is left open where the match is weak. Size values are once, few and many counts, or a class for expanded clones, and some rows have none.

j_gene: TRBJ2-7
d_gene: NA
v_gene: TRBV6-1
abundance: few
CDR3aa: CAPTKGGPYEQYF
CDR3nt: TGTGCCCCCACCAAGGGGGGTCCCTACGAGCAGTACTTC

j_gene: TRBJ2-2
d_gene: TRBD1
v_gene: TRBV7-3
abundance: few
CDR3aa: CASRSSPGTGGTGELFF
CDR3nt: TGTGCCAGCAGATCATCACCCGGGACAGGGGGCACCGGGGAGCTGTTTTTT

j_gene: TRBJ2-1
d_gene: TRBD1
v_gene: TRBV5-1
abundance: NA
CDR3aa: CASSLSGQGRYYNEQFF
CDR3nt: TGCGCCAGCAGCTTGAGCGGACAGGGTCGTTACTACAATGAGCAGTTCTTC

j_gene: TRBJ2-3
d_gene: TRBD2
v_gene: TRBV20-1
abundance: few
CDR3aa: CSARSGLAGGPDTQYF
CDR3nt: TGCAGTGCTAGATCTGGACTAGCGGGAGGTCCAGATACGCAGTATTTT

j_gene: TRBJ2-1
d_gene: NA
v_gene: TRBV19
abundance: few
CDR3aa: CASSILQGSSGIEQFF
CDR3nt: TGTGCCAGTAGTATTTTACAGGGTAGTTCTGGGATCGAGCAGTTCTTC

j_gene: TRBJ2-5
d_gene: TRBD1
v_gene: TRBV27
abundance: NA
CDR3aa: CASSFVGTEETQYF
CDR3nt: TGTGCCAGCAGTTTCGTAGGGACAGAAGAGACCCAGTACTTC

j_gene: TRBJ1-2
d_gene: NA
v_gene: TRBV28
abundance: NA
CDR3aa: CASLTNWGNYGYTF
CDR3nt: TGTGCCAGCCTTACCAATTGGGGTAACTATGGCTACACCTTC

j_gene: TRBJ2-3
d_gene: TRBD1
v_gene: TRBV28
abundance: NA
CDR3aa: CASSRDRVPDTQYF
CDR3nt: TGTGCCAGCAGTCGGGACAGGGTGCCAGATACGCAGTATTTT

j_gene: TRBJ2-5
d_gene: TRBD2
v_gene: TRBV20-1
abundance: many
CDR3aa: CSAIRGLAEETQYF
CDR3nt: TGCAGTGCTATTCGGGGACTAGCGGAAGAGACCCAGTACTTC

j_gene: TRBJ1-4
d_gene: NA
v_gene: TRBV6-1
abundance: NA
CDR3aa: CASRNRAPSEKLFF
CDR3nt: TGTGCCAGCAGAAACCGGGCCCCGAGCGAAAAACTGTTTTTT

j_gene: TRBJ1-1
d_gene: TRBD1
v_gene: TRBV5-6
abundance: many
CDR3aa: CASSLAGTGDLNTEAFF
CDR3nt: TGTGCCAGCAGCTTGGCCGGGACAGGGGACTTGAACACTGAAGCTTTCTTT

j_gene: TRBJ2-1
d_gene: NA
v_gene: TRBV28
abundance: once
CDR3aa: CASRPDPYNEQFF
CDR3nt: TGTGCCAGCAGACCAGACCCCTACAATGAGCAGTTCTTC

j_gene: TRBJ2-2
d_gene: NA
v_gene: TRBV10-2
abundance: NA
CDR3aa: CASRHWGHTGELFF
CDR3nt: TGCGCCAGTAGACATTGGGGCCACACCGGGGAGCTGTTTTTT

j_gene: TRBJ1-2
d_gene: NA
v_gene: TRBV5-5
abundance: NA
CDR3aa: CASSLYEAHGYTF
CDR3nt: TGTGCCAGCAGCTTGTACGAGGCACATGGCTACACCTTC

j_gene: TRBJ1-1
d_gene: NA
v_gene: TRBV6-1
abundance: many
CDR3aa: CASSTGTLYTEAFF
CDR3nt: TGTGCCAGCAGTACCGGGACCCTATACACTGAAGCTTTCTTT

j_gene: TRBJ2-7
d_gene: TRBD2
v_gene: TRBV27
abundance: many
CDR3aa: CASSSRDYKYEQYF
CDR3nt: TGTGCCAGCAGTTCCCGGGACTACAAATACGAGCAGTACTTC

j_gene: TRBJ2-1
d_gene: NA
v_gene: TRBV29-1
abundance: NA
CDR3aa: CSVGGETSYNEQFF
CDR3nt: TGCAGCGTTGGGGGAGAGACCTCCTACAATGAGCAGTTCTTC

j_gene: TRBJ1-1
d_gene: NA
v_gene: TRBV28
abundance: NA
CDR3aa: CASRQREGGMNTEAFF
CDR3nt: TGTGCCAGCAGGCAGCGGGAGGGCGGGATGAACACTGAAGCTTTCTTT

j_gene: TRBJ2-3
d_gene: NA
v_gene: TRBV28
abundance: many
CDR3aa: CASSLGGNTDTQYF
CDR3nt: TGTGCCAGCAGTTTGGGTGGTAACACAGATACGCAGTATTTT

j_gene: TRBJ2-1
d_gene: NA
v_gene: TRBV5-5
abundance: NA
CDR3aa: CASSQTPGLTGNEQFF
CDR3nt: TGTGCCAGCAGCCAAACCCCCGGTCTCACAGGGAATGAGCAGTTCTTC

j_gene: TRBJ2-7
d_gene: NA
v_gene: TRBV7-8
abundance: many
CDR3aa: CASSLASLGGYEQYF
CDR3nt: TGTGCCAGCAGCTTAGCGTCGCTTGGGGGCTACGAGCAGTACTTC

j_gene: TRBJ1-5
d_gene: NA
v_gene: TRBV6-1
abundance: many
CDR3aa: CASSDTHPRAMSNQPQHF
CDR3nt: TGTGCCAGCAGTGATACCCATCCTAGGGCGATGAGCAATCAGCCCCAGCATTTT

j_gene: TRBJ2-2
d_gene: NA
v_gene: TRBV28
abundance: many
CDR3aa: CASSFSVRELFF
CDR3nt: TGTGCCAGCAGTTTCTCGGTCCGGGAGCTGTTTTTT

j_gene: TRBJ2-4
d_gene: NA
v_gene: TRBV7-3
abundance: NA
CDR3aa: CASSFSGTDDIQYF
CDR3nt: TGTGCCAGCAGCTTTTCCGGGACGGACGACATTCAGTACTTC

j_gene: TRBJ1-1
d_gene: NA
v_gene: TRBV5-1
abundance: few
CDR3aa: CASSHSQGKNTEAFF
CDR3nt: TGCGCCAGCAGCCACTCCCAGGGTAAAAACACTGAAGCTTTCTTT

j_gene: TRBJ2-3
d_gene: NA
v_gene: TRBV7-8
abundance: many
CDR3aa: CASSLALSSRRTDTQYF
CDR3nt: TGTGCCAGCAGCTTAGCGCTGTCTAGTCGACGCACAGATACGCAGTATTTT

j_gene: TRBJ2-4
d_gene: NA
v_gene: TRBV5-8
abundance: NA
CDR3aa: CASSLSVSENIQYF
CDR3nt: TGTGCCAGCAGCTTGAGCGTCTCGGAGAACATTCAGTACTTC

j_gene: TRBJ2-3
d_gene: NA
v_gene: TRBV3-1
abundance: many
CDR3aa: CASSQEGRNTDTQYF
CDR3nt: TGTGCCAGCAGCCAAGAAGGGCGGAACACAGATACGCAGTATTTT

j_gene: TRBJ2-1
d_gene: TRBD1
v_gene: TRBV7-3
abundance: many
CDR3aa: CASSLGQEISEQFF
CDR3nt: TGTGCCAGCAGCTTAGGACAGGAAATTTCTGAGCAGTTCTTC

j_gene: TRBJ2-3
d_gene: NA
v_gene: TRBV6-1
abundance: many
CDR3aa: CASSPIRSGSTDTQYF
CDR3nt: TGTGCCAGCAGTCCAATACGATCTGGGAGCACAGATACGCAGTATTTT

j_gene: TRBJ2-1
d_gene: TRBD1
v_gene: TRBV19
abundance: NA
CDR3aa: CASSPLGQGANEQFF
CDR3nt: TGTGCCAGTAGCCCGCTGGGACAGGGGGCGAATGAGCAGTTCTTC

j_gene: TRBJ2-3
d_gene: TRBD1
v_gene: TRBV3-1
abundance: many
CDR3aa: CASSPPWGQGMVDTQYF
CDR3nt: TGTGCCAGCAGCCCCCCCTGGGGACAGGGGATGGTAGATACGCAGTATTTT

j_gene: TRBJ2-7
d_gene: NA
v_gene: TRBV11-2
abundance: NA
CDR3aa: CASSSQGLTLDYEQYF
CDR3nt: TGTGCCAGCAGTTCCCAGGGGCTTACCCTGGATTACGAGCAGTACTTC

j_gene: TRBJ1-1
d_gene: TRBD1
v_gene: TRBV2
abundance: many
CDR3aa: CASSDEDRVGEAFF
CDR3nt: TGTGCCAGCAGTGACGAGGACAGGGTTGGTGAAGCTTTCTTT

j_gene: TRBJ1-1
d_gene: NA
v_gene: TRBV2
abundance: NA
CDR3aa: CASSEWSGGQGTEAFF
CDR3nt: TGTGCCAGCAGTGAATGGAGCGGGGGGCAGGGCACTGAAGCTTTCTTT

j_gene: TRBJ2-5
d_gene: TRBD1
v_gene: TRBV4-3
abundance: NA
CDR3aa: CASSQDRSQGAQETQYF
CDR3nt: TGCGCCAGCAGCCAAGATCGGAGTCAGGGGGCTCAAGAGACCCAGTACTTC

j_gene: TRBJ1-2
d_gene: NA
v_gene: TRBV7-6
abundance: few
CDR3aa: CASSLVAGPNYGYTF
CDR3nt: TGTGCCAGCAGCTTAGTTGCAGGGCCTAACTATGGCTACACCTTC

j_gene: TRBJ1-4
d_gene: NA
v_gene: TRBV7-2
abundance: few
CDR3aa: CASSPERATNEKLFF
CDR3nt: TGTGCCAGCAGCCCAGAGAGAGCAACTAATGAAAAACTGTTTTTT

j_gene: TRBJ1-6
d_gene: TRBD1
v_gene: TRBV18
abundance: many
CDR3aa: CASSPDRGGNSPLHF
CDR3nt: TGTGCCAGCTCTCCCGACAGGGGAGGTAATTCACCCCTCCACTTT

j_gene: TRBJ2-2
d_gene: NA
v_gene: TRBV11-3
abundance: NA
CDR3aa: CASSLMGNTGELFF
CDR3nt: TGTGCCAGCAGCTTAATGGGGAACACCGGGGAGCTGTTTTTT

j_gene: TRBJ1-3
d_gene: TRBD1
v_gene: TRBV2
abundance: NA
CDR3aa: CASSIYRGGNTIYF
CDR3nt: TGTGCCAGCAGTATTTACAGGGGCGGAAACACCATATATTTT